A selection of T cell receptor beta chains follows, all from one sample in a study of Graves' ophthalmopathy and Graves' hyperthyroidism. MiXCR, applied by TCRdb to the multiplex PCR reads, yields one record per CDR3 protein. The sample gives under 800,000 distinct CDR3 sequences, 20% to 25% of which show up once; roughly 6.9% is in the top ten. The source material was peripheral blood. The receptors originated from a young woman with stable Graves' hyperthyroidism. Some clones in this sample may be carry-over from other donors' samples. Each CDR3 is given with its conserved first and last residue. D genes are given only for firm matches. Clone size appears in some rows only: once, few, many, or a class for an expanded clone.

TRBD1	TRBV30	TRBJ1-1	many	CARHRGLGTEAFF	TGTGCCCGGCACAGGGGGCTAGGCACTGAAGCTTTCTTT
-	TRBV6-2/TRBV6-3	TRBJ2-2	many	CASSYPRGKMNTGELFF	TGTGCCAGCAGTTATCCCCGGGGGAAGATGAACACCGGGGAGCTGTTTTTT
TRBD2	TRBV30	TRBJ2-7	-	CACLNSGSYEQYF	TGTGCCTGCTTAAATAGCGGGAGTTACGAGCAGTACTTC
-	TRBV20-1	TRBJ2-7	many	CSVPRQYEQYF	TGCAGTGTGCCCCGACAGTACGAGCAGTACTTC
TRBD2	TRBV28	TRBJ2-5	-	CASTHSGEETQYF	TGTGCCAGCACCCATAGCGGGGAGGAGACCCAGTACTTC
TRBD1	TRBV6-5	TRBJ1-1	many	CASSYSDRGLYTEAFF	TGTGCCAGCAGTTACTCCGACAGGGGGTTGTACACTGAAGCTTTCTTT
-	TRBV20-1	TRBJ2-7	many	CSASSPVPFSYEQYF	TGCAGTGCTAGCTCCCCGGTACCCTTCTCCTACGAGCAGTACTTC
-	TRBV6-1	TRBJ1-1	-	CASSEVGFENTEAFF	TGTGCCAGCAGTGAAGTGGGGTTTGAGAACACTGAAGCTTTCTTT
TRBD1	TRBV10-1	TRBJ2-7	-	CASSESYRGEQYF	TGCGCCAGCAGTGAGTCCTACAGGGGCGAGCAGTACTTC
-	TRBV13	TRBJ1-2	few	CASSPMAGAHGYTF	TGTGCCAGCAGTCCAATGGCGGGGGCCCATGGCTACACCTTC
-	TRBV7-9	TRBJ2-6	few	CATQSQGKESVGANVLTF	TGTGCCACTCAGTCCCAGGGGAAAGAGTCTGTGGGGGCCAACGTCCTGACTTTC
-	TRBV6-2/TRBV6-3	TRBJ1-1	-	CASSLLRRVPNTEALF	TGTGCCAGCAGTTTGCTGAGGAGGGTCCCGAACACTGAAGCTCTCTTT
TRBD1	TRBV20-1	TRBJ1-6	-	CSAQRTGSNSPLHF	TGCAGTGCTCAAAGGACAGGATCAAATTCACCCCTCCACTTT
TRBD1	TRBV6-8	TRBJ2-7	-	CAYGQGAFHEQYF	TGTGCATACGGACAGGGGGCTTTCCACGAGCAGTACTTC
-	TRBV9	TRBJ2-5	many	CASSPRAGGETQYF	TGTGCCAGCAGCCCTCGGGCAGGAGGGGAGACCCAGTACTTC
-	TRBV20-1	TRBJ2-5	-	CSARDKGREAETQYF	TGCAGTGCTAGAGATAAGGGCAGGGAAGCGGAGACCCAGTACTTC
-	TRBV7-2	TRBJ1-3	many	CASSLVGLPGNTIYF	TGTGCCAGCAGCTTAGTAGGCCTACCTGGGAACACCATATATTTT
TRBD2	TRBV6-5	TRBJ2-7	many	CASSWTSGEGEQYF	TGTGCCAGCAGCTGGACTAGCGGGGAGGGCGAGCAGTACTTC
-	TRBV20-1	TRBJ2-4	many	CSARPGVNIQYF	TGCAGTGCTAGGCCCGGGGTTAACATTCAGTACTTC
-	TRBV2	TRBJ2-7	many	CASRGQGRAYEQYF	TGTGCCAGCAGGGGCCAGGGGAGGGCCTACGAGCAGTACTTC
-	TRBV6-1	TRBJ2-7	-	CAGSESEGYEQYF	TGTGCCGGCAGTGAATCAGAGGGCTACGAGCAGTACTTC
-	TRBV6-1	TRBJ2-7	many	CASSPWGRGAYEQYF	TGTGCCAGCAGTCCTTGGGGCAGGGGGGCGTACGAGCAGTACTTC